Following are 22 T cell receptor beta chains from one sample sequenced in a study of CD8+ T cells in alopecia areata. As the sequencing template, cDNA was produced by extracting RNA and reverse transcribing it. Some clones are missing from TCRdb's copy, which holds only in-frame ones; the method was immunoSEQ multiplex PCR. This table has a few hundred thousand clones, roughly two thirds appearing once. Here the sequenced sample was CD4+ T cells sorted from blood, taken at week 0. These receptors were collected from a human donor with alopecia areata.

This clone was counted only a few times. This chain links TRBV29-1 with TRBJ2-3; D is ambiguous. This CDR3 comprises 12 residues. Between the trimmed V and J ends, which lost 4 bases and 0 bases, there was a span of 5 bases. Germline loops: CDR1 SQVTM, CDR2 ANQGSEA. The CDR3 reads CSVAVSTDTQYF. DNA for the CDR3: TGCAGCGTTGCAGTTAGCACAGATACGCAGTATTTT.

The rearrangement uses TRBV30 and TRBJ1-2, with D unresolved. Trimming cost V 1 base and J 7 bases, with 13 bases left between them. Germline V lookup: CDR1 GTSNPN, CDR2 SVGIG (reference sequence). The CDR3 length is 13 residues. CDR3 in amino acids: CAWSGSGKSGYTF. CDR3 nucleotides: TGTGCCTGGAGTGGGAGTGGCAAATCTGGCTACACCTTC. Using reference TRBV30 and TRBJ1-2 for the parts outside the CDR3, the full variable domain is SQTIHQWPATLVQPVGSPLSLECTVEGTSNPNLYWYRQAAGRGLQLLFYSVGIGQISSEVPQNLSASRPQDRQFILSSKKLLLSDSGFYLCAWSGSGKSGYTFGSGTRLTVV.

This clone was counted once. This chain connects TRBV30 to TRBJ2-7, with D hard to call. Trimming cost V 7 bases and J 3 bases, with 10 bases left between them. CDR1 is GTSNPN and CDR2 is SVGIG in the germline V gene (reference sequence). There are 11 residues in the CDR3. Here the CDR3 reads CASKRDYEQYF. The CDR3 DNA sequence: TGTGCCTCGAAGCGCGACTACGAGCAGTACTTC.

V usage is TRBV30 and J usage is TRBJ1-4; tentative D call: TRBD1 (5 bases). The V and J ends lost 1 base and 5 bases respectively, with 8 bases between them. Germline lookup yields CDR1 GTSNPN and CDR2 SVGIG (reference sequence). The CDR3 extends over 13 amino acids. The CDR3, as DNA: TGTGCCTGGAGTGGGGGGTGGAATGAAAAACTGTTTTTT. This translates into CAWSGGWNEKLFF.

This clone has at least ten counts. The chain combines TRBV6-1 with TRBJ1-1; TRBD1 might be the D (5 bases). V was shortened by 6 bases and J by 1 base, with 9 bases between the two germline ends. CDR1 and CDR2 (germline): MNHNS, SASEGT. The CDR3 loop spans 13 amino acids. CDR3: CASRHQGNTEAFF. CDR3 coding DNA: TGTGCCAGCAGACATCAGGGGAACACTGAAGCTTTCTTT.

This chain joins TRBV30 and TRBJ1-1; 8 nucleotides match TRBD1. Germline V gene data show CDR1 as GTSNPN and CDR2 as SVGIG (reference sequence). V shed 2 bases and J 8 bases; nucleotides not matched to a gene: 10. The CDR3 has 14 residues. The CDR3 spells CAWSWRQGTGEAFF. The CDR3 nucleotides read TGTGCCTGGAGTTGGCGGCAGGGGACAGGCGAAGCTTTCTTT.

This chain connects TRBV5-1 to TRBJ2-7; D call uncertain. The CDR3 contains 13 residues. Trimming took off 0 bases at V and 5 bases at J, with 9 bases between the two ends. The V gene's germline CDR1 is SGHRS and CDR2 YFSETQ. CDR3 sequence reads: CASSLGAPDEQYF. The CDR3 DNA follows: TGCGCCAGCAGCTTGGGAGCTCCGGACGAGCAGTACTTC.

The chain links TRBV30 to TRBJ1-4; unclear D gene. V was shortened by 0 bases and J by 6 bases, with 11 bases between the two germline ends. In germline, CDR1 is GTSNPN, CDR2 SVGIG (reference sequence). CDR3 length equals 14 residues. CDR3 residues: CAWSVKWTYEKLFF. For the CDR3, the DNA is TGTGCCTGGAGTGTGAAGTGGACCTATGAAAAACTGTTTTTT.

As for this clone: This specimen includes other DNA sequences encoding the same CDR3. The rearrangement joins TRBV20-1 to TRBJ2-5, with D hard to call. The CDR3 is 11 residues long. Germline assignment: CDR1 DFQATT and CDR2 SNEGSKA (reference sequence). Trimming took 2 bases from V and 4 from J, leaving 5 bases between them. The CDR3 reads CSARPGETQYF. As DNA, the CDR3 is TGCAGTGCTAGACCCGGAGAGACCCAGTACTTC.

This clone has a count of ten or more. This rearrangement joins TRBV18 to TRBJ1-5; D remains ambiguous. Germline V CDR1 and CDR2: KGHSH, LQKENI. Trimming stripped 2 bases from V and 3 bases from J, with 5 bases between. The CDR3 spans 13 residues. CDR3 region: CASSPEPNQPQHF. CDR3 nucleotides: TGTGCCAGCTCACCAGAACCCAATCAGCCCCAGCATTTT.

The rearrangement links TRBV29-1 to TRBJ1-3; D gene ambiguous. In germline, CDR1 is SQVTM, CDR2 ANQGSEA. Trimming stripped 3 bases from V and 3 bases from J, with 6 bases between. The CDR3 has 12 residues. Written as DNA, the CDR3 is TGCAGCGTTGAGGGTAATGGAAACACCATATATTTT. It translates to CSVEGNGNTIYF.

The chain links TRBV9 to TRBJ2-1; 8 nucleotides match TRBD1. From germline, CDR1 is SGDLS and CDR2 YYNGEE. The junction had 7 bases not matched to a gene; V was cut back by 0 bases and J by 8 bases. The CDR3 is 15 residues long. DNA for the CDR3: TGTGCCAGCAGCGTAGGGACAGGGTTTGGGGATGAGCAGTTCTTC. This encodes CASSVGTGFGDEQFF.

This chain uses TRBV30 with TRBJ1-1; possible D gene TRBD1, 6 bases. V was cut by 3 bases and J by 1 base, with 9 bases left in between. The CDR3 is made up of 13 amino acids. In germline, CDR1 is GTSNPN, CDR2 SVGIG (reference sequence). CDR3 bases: TGTGCCTGGAGAGCACAGGGGAACACTGAAGCTTTCTTT. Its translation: CAWRAQGNTEAFF.

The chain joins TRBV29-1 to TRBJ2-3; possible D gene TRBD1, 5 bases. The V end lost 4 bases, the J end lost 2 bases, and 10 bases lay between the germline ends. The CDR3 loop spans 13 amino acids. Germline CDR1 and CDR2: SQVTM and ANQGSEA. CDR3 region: CSVVRALTDTQYF. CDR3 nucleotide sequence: TGCAGCGTTGTCAGGGCCCTCACAGATACGCAGTATTTT.

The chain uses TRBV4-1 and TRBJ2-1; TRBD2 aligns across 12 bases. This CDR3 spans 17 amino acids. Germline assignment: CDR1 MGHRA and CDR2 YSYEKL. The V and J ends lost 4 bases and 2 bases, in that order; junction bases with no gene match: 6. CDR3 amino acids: CASSPAGLAGTYNEQFF. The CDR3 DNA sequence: TGCGCCAGCAGCCCTGCCGGACTAGCGGGGACCTACAATGAGCAGTTCTTC.

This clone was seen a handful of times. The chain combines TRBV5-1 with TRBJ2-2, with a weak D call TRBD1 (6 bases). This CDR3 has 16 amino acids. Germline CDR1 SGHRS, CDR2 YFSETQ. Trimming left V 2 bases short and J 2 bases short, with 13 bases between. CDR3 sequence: CASSLGQNINTGELFF. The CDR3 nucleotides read TGCGCCAGCAGCTTAGGACAGAACATCAACACCGGGGAGCTGTTTTTT.

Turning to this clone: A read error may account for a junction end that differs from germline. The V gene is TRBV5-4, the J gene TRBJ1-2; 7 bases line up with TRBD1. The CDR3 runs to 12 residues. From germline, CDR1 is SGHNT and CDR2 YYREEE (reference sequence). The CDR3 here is CASSSPPGQRAF. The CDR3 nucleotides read TGTGCCAGCAGCTCCCCGCCGGGACAGCGGGCCTTC. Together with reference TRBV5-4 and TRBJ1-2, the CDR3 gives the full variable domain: ETGVTQSPTHLIKTRGQQVTLRCSSQSGHNTVSWYQQALGQGPQFIFQYYREEENGRGNFPPRFSGLQFPNYSSELNVNALELDDSALYLCASSSPPGQRAFGSGTRLTVV.

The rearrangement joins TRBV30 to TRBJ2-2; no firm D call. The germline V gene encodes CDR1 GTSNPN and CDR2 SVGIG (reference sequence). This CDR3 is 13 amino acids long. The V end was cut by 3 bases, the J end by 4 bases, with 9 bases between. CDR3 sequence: CAWSLSSTGELFF. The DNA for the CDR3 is TGTGCCTGGAGCCTTTCAAGCACCGGGGAGCTGTTTTTT.

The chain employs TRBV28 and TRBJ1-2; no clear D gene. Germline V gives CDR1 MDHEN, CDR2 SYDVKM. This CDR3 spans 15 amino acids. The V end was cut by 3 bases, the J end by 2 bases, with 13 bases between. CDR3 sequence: CASSLYSGANYGYTF. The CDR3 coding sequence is TGTGCCAGCAGTTTGTACAGTGGCGCCAACTATGGCTACACCTTC.

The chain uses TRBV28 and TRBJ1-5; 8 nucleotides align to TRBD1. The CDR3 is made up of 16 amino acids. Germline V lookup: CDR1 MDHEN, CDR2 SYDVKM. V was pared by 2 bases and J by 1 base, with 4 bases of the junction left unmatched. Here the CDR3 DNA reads TGTGCCAGCAGTTTAGCTGGACAGGGAAGCAATCAGCCCCAGCATTTT. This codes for CASSLAGQGSNQPQHF.

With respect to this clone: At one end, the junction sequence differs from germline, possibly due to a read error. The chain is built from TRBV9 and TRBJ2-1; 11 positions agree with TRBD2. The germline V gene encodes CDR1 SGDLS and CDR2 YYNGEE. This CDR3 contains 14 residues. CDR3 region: CASSVEPSGGQEVF. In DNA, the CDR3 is TGTGCCAGCAGCGTAGAACCTAGCGGGGGGCAGGAGGTCTTC.

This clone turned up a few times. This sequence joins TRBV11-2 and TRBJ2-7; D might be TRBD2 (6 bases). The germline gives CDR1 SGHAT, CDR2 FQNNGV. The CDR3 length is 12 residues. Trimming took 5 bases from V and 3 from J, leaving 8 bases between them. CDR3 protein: CASSAGGYEQYF. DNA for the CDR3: TGTGCCAGCAGCGCCGGGGGCTACGAGCAGTACTTC.